Below, 8 T cell receptor beta chains from the same sample are listed, as sequenced in a study of T cells expressing NK-cell markers. TCRdb reprocessed the 5' RACE reads; each CDR3 protein has one entry and no DNA is given. This sample's clone table lists hundreds of thousands of distinct CDR3 sequences. Sequencing was carried out using blood T cells: a sorted CD56 or NKG2C T cell subset, CD4+ or CD8+ T cells, or bulk PBMC T cells (not recorded which). These receptors originate from a woman aged 18 to 75 in good health.

The chain uses TRBV29-1 and TRBJ2-3. The length of the CDR3 is 13 residues. Germline V lookup: CDR1 SQVTM, CDR2 ANQGSEA. CDR3 sequence reads: CSVGDPSTDTQYF.

J is TRBJ2-3 and V is TRBV7-2. Germline-derived CDR1 and CDR2 are SGHTA and FQGNSA. The CDR3 sequence is 12 residues long. The CDR3 sequence: CASSLRWDTQYF.

The rearrangement uses TRBV7-9 and TRBJ1-1; the D gene TCRdb calls, TRBD1, cannot be checked with no DNA. The CDR3 totals 14 residues. From germline, CDR1 is SEHNR and CDR2 FQNEAQ (reference sequence). The CDR3 sequence is CASSLEAGVTEAFF.

This chain links TRBV4-3 with TRBJ2-2. The CDR3 consists of 13 residues. CDR1 is LGHNA, CDR2 YSLEER, per germline. The chain's CDR3 is CASSQEESGELFF.

V gene TRBV2 combines with J gene TRBJ1-5. The length of the CDR3 is 15 residues. Per the germline V gene, CDR1 is SNHLY and CDR2 is FYNNEI. CDR3 sequence: CASSGGPRRVQPQHF.

CDR3: CASSVVQGGTAFF. The rearrangement joins TRBV9 to TRBJ1-1; TCRdb gives TRBD1 as the D gene, but with no DNA this cannot be confirmed. The CDR3 sequence is 13 residues long. Germline V gene data show CDR1 as SGDLS and CDR2 as YYNGEE.

This chain joins TRBV29-1 and TRBJ1-2; TCRdb names TRBD1, which stays unverified in the absence of DNA. The length of the CDR3 is 16 residues. CDR1 SQVTM and CDR2 ANQGSEA come from the germline V gene. CDR3 region: CSVIRDRGRADYGYTF.

The rearrangement uses TRBV20-1 and TRBJ2-3; TCRdb's D call, TRBD1, is unchecked because there is no DNA. This CDR3 has 12 residues. Germline V gene data show CDR1 as DFQATT and CDR2 as SNEGSKA (reference sequence). The CDR3 sequence: CSVTGGTDTQYF.